Shown below are 2 T cell receptor beta chains from a single sample sequenced in a study of T cells in Graves' hyperthyroidism and ophthalmopathy. RNA transcripts gave rise to amplified TCR beta CDR3 regions. The TCR CDR3 was amplified in a first-round RT-PCR using the HTBI primer set. TCRdb reprocessed the multiplex PCR reads via MiXCR and lists one record per CDR3 protein. Of about 610,000 distinct CDR3 sequences listed, about 15% are singletons. Sequenced material: blood. These receptor sequences come from a woman in her 40s with Graves' ophthalmopathy.

This chain uses TRBV4-1 with TRBJ2-6; D is possibly TRBD1 or TRBD2 (7 bases each). Germline-derived CDR1 and CDR2 are MGHRA and YSYEKL. Trimming took off 4 bases at V and 4 bases at J, with 23 bases between the two ends. The CDR3 runs 19 residues. DNA of the CDR3: TGCGCCAGCAGCCCTTCTGGATCGGCAGGGGGGGTAGGGGCCAACGTCCTGACTTTC. Its protein product is CASSPSGSAGGVGANVLTF.

This clonotype was detected ten times or more. V is TRBV15 and J is TRBJ2-7, with D perhaps being TRBD1 or TRBD2 (6 bases each). This CDR3 contains 13 residues. V was shortened by 1 base and J by 7 bases, with 11 bases between the two germline ends. CDR1 and CDR2 from the germline V gene are LNHNV and YYDKDF (reference sequence). The chain's CDR3 is CATSRAGAREQYF. The CDR3, as DNA: TGTGCCACCAGCAGAGCGGGGGCACGGGAGCAGTACTTC.